This TCR beta chain appears in the sequencing data of a study of beta chain features in type 1 diabetes. Whole-study findings and limits: Researchers cautioned that cDNA sequencing could over-represent cells with high TCR expression. Significant though moderate, a shortening of TCRB CDR3s appeared in all four CD4+ subsets of Type 1 diabetes patients.

Note on this clone: Its target is not known.

The isolated RNA, all of it, was reverse transcribed, so expressed TCRB transcripts were what got sequenced. Clones were sequenced by immunoSEQ multiplex PCR, and TCRdb holds only the in-frame ones, with some missing. Of roughly 500,000 clones listed, approximately 30% are singletons. It was via CD45RO/CCR7/CD25/CD127/CD95/CD27 that CD4+ naive, central memory, regulatory and stem cell-like memory cells were sorted. Sorting gave populations that all exceeded 95% purity. The CDR3 has 13 amino acids. The V gene lost 4 bases and the J gene lost 4 bases, with 8 bases spanning the gap. The germline V gene has CDR1 SNHLY and CDR2 FYNNEI.

The chain carries TRBV2 and TRBJ2-1; D ambiguous. The receptor was isolated from a man younger than 35 in good health. Sequencing was done on a sample of naive CD4+ T cells from blood. Here the CDR3 reads CASSVVRYNEQFF. CDR3 coding DNA: TGTGCCAGCAGTGTAGTACGGTACAATGAGCAGTTCTTC.